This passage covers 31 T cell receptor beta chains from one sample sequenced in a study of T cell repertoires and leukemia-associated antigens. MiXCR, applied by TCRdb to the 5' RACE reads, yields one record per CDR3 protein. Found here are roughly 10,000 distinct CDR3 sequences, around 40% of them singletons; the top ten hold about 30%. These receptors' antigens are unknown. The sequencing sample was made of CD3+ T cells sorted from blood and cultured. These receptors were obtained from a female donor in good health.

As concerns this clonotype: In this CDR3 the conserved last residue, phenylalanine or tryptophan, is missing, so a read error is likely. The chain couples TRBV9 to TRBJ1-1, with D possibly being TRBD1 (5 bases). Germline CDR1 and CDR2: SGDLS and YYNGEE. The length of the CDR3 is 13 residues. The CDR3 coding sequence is TGTGCCAGCGGGGCAGGGATGAACACCGAAGCTTTCCTT. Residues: CASGAGMNTEAFL.

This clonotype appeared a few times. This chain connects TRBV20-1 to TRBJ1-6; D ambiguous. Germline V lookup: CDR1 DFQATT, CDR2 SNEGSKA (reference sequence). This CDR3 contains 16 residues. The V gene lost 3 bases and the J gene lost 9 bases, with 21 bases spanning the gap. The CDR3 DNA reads TGCAGTGCTAGGTCCCCGACCTATTCCTCTCGTTCACCCCTCCACTTT. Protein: CSARSPTYSSRSPLHF.

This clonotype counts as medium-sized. Written as DNA, the CDR3 is TGTGCCAGCAGTCCCTACTCCCGACTAGCGGGAGAGGCTGAGCAGTTCTTC. It is translated as CASSPYSRLAGEAEQFF. The chain joins TRBV12-3 or TRBV12-4 to TRBJ2-1; 12 bases are shared with TRBD2. J gave up 9 bases and V 5 bases, and 14 bases lay outside the gene matches. The CDR3 loop spans 17 amino acids.

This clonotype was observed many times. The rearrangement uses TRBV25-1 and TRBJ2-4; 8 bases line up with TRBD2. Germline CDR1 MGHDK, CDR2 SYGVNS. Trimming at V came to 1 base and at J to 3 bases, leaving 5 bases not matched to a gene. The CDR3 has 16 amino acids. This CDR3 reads CASSESGGRFKNIQYF. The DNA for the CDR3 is TGTGCCAGCAGTGAATCCGGCGGGAGGTTCAAAAACATTCAGTACTTC. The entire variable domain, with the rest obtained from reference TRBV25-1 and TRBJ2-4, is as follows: EADIYQTPRYLVIGTGKKITLECSQTMGHDKMYWYQQDPGMELHLIHYSYGVNSTEKGDLSSESTVSRIRTEHFPLTLESARPSHTSQYLCASSESGGRFKNIQYFGAGTRLSVL.

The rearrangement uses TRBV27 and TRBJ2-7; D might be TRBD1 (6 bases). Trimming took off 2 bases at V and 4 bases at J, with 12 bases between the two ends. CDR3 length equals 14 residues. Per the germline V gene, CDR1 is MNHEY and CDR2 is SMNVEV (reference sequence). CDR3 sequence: CASSLARGKYEQYF. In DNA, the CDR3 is TGTGCCAGCAGTTTAGCTAGGGGGAAATACGAGCAGTACTTC.

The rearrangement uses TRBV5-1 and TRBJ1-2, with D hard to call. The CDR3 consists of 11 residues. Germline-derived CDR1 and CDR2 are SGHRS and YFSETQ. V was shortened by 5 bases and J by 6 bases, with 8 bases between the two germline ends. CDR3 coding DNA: TGCGCCAGCAGTCAGAGGGATGGCTACACCTTC. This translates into CASSQRDGYTF.

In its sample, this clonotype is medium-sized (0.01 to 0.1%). Here the CDR3 reads CATSPHEGEIYGYTF. The CDR3 region has the DNA TGTGCCACCAGCCCTCATGAGGGTGAGATCTATGGCTACACCTTC. This chain links TRBV24-1 with TRBJ1-2; D gene ambiguous. Trimming shortened V by 7 bases and J by 4 bases, and 18 bases separated the two germline ends. The CDR3 sequence is 15 residues long. Germline V CDR1 and CDR2: KGHDR, SFDVKD.

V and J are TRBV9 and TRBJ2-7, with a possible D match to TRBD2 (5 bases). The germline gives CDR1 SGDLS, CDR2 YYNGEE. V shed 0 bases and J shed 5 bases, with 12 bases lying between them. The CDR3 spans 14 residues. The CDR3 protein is CASSVGVARDEQYF. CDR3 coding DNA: TGTGCCAGCAGCGTAGGGGTAGCGAGGGACGAGCAGTACTTC.

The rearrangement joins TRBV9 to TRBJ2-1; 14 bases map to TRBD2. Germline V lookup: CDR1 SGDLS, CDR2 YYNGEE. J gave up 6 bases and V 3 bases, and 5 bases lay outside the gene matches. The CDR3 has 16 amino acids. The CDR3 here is CASSEGGLAGVNEQFF. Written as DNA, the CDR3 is TGTGCCAGCAGCGAGGGGGGACTAGCGGGAGTCAATGAGCAGTTCTTC.

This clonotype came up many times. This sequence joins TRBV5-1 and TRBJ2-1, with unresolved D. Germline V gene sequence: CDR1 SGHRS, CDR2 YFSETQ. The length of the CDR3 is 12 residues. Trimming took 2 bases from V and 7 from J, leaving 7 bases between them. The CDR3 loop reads CASSFVENEQFF. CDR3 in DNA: TGCGCCAGCAGCTTCGTTGAGAATGAGCAGTTCTTC. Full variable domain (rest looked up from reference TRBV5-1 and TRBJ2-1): KAGVTQTPRYLIKTRGQQVTLSCSPISGHRSVSWYQQTPGQGLQFLFEYFSETQRNKGNFPGRFSGRQFSNSRSEMNVSTLELGDSALYLCASSFVENEQFFGPGTRLTVL.

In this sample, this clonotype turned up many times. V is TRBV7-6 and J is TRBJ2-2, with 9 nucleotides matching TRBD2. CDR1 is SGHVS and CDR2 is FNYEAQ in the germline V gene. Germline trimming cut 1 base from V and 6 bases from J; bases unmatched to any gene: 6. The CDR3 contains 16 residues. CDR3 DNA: TGTGCCAGCAGCTTAGAAGGAGCTAGCGGGGCCGGGGAGCTGTTTTTT. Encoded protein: CASSLEGASGAGELFF. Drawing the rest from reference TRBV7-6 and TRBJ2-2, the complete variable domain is GAGVSQSPRYKVTKRGQDVALRCDPISGHVSLYWYRQALGQGPEFLTYFNYEAQQDKSGLPNDRFSAERPEGSISTLTIQRTEQRDSAMYRCASSLEGASGAGELFFGEGSRLTVL.

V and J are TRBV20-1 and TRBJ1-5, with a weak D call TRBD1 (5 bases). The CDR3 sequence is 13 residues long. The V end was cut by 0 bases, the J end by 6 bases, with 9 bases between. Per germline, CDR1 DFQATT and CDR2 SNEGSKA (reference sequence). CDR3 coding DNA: TGCAGTGCTAGAGACAAGGGGAGTCAGCCCCAGCATTTT. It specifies CSARDKGSQPQHF.

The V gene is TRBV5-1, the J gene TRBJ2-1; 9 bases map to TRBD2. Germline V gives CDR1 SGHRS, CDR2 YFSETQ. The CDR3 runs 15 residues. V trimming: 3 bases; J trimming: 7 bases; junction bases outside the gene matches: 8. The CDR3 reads CASSSSGRSGNEQFF. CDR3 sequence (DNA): TGCGCCAGCAGCTCGAGCGGGAGGTCGGGGAATGAGCAGTTCTTC.

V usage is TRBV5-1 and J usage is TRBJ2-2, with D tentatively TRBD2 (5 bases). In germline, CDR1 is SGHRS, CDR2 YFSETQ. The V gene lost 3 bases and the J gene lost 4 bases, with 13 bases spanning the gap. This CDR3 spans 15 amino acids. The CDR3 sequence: CASSSGKGITGELFF. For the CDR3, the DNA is TGCGCCAGCAGCTCCGGGAAAGGGATCACCGGGGAGCTGTTTTTT.

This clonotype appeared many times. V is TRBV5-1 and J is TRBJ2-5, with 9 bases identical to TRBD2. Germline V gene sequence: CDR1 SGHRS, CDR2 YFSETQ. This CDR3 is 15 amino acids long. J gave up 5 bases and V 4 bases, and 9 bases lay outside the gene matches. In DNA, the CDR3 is TGCGCCAGCAGCATCTCCCTAGCGGGATATGAGACCCAGTACTTC. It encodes CASSISLAGYETQYF.

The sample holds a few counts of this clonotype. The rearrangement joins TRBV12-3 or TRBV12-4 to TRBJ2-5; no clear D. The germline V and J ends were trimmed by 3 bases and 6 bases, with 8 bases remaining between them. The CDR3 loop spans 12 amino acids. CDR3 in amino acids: CASSFVGQTQYF. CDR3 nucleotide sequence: TGTGCCAGCAGTTTTGTTGGCCAGACCCAGTACTTC.

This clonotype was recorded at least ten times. The CDR3 region has the DNA TGCAGTGCTAGAGGGGCGGGAGAGGTAGAGACCCAGTACTTC. The encoded protein is CSARGAGEVETQYF. The rearrangement links TRBV20-1 to TRBJ2-5, with 7 bases identical to TRBD2. This CDR3 comprises 14 residues. CDR1 and CDR2 from the germline V gene are DFQATT and SNEGSKA (reference sequence). J gave up 4 bases and V 1 base, and 6 bases lay outside the gene matches.

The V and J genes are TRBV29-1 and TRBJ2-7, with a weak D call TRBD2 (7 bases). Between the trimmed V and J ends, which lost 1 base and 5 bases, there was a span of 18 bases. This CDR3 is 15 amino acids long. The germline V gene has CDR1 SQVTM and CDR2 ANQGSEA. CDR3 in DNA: TGCAGCGTTGAAGGTCTCGGTAAGGGGGGGAACGAGCAGTACTTC. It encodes CSVEGLGKGGNEQYF.

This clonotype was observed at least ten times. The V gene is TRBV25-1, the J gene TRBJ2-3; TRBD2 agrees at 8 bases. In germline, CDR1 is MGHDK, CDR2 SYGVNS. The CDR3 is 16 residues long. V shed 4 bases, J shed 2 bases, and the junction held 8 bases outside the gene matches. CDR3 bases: TGTGCCAGCAGTGGAGGGTGGGGACTAGTCACAGATACGCAGTATTTT. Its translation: CASSGGWGLVTDTQYF.

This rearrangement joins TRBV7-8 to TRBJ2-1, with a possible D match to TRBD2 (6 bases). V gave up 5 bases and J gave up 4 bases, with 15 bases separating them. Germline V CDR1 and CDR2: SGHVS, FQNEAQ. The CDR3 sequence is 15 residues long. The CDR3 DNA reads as TGTGCCAGCAGCCAAACTAGCTGGGTTTACAATGAGCAGTTCTTC. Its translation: CASSQTSWVYNEQFF.

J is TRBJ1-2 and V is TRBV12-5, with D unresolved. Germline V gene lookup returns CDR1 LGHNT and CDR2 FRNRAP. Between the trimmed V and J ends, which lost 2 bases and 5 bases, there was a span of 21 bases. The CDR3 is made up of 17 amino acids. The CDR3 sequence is CASGLFHSTTYSYGYTF. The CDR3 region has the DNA TGTGCTAGTGGTTTGTTCCACAGCACCACCTACTCTTATGGCTACACCTTC.

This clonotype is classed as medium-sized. In DNA form, the CDR3 reads TGTGCCAGCAGTTTCGGGGTCGGAGGCTATGGCTACACCTTC. The encoded protein is CASSFGVGGYGYTF. The chain recombines TRBV12-3 or TRBV12-4 with TRBJ1-2; the D is unclear. This CDR3 has 14 amino acids. Trimming cost V 3 bases and J 4 bases, with 12 bases left between them.

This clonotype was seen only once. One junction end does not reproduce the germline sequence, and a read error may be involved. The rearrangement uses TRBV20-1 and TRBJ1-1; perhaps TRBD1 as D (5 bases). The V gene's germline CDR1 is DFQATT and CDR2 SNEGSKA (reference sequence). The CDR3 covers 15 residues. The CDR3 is CSAQRRDGMNSEASF. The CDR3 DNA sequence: TGCAGTGCTCAACGAAGGGACGGCATGAACTCTGAAGCTTCCTTT.

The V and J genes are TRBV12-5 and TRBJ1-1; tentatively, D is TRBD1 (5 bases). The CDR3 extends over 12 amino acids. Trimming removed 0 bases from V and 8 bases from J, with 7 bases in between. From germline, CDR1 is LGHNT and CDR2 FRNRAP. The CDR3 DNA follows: TGTGCTAGTGGTTTGGTAAAGGGGGAAGCTTTCTTT. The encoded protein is CASGLVKGEAFF.

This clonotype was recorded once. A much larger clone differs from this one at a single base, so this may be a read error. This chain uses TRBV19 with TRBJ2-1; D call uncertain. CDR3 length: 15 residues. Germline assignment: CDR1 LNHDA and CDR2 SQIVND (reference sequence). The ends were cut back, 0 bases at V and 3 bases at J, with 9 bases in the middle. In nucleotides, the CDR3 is TGTGCCAGTAGTATAGAAACTGCAGACTACAATGAGCAGTTCTTC. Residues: CASSIETADYNEQFF.

CDR3 DNA sequence: TGTGCCAGCCACGGACTAGCGGGAGACGACGAGCAGTACTTC. It encodes CASHGLAGDDEQYF. V and J are TRBV5-4 and TRBJ2-7, with 13 bases matching TRBD2. The germline V gene encodes CDR1 SGHNT and CDR2 YYREEE (reference sequence). The CDR3 consists of 14 residues. V dropped 7 bases and J dropped 5; count of bases not matched to a gene: 6.

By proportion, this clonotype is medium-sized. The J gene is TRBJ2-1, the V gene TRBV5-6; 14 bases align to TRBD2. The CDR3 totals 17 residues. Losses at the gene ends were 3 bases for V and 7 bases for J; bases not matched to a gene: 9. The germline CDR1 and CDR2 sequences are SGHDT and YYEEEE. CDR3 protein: CASSWMPGTSGSNEQFF. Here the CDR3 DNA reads TGTGCCAGCAGCTGGATGCCCGGGACTAGCGGGAGTAATGAGCAGTTCTTC.

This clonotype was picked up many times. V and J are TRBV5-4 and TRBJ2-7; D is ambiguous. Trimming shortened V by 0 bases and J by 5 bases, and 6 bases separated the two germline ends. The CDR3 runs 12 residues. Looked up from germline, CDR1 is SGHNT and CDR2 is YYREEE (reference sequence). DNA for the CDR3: TGTGCCAGCAGCTTGGACGGAGACGAGCAGTACTTC. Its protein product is CASSLDGDEQYF.

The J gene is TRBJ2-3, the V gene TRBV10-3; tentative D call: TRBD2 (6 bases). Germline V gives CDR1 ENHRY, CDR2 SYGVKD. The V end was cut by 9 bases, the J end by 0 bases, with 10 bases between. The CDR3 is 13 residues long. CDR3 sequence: CAIAGVSTDTQYF. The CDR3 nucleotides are TGTGCCATAGCGGGCGTTAGCACAGATACGCAGTATTTT.

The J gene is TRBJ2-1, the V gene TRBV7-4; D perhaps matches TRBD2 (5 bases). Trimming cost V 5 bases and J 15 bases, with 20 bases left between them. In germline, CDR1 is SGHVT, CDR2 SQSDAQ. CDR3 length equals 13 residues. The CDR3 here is CASSQGYYGIPFF. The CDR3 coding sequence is TGTGCCAGCAGCCAAGGTTACTACGGGATACCGTTCTTC.

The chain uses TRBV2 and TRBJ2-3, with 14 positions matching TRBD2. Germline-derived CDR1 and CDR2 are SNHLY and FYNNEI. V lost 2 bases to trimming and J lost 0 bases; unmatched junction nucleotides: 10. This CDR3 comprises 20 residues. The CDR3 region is CASSERGLAGGWRSTDTQYF. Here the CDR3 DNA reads TGTGCCAGCAGTGAAAGAGGACTAGCGGGAGGTTGGCGGAGCACAGATACGCAGTATTTT. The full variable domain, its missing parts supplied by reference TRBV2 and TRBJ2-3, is EPEVTQTPSHQVTQMGQEVILRCVPISNHLYFYWYRQILGQKVEFLVSFYNNEISEKSEIFDDQFSVERPDGSNFTLKIRSTKLEDSAMYFCASSERGLAGGWRSTDTQYFGPGTRLTVL.